These 8 T cell receptor beta chains were all obtained from the same sample, sequenced in a study of beta chain features in type 1 diabetes. The investigators reverse transcribed all of the isolated RNA, so they sequenced expressed TCRB transcripts. The method was immunoSEQ multiplex PCR; TCRdb's version includes in-frame clones alone and lacks a portion of them. The repertoire holds a few hundred thousand clones, less than 20% seen once, with around 0.044% in the top ten. The sequencing sample was made of naive CD4+ T cells from blood. The receptors originated from a woman in her late teens or twenties in good health.

V usage is TRBV11-3 and J usage is TRBJ1-1, with 9 bases fitting TRBD1. Germline CDR1 SGHNT, CDR2 YENEEA. This CDR3 has 13 residues. Trimming took 5 bases from V and 3 from J; bases not matched to a gene: 1. The CDR3 sequence: CASSRTGDTEAFF. The CDR3 DNA reads TGTGCCAGCAGCCGGACAGGGGACACTGAAGCTTTCTTT.

The CDR3 region has the DNA TGTGCCAGCAGACGGGTTTCACTTTACTACGAGCAGTACTTC. Translated: CASRRVSLYYEQYF. The chain links TRBV21-1 to TRBJ2-7; TRBD2 was called by the table and not checked on the DNA. TRBV21-1 is a known pseudogene. The CDR3 extends over 14 amino acids.

V and J are TRBV7-9 and TRBJ2-7; 7 nucleotides line up with TRBD2. The junction had 5 bases not matched to a gene; V was cut back by 7 bases and J by 2 bases. The CDR3 is 13 residues long. Germline V gene sequence: CDR1 SEHNR, CDR2 FQNEAQ (reference sequence). The CDR3 here is CASNVAGTYEQYF. The CDR3 DNA reads TGTGCCAGCAACGTAGCGGGCACCTACGAGCAGTACTTC.

This clone was detected only a few times. This chain links TRBV14 with TRBJ1-2; D is unresolved. The germline V and J ends were trimmed by 4 bases and 1 base, with 4 bases remaining between them. The CDR3 is 12 residues long. Germline V gene sequence: CDR1 SGHDN, CDR2 FVKESK. CDR3 sequence: CASSPLNYGYTF. The CDR3 nucleotides are TGTGCCAGCAGCCCTCTTAACTATGGCTACACCTTC.

The rearrangement links TRBV28 to TRBJ1-2; 7 bases agree with TRBD1. Per germline, CDR1 MDHEN and CDR2 SYDVKM. The CDR3 length is 15 residues. V gave up 5 bases and J gave up 2 bases; unmatched junction bases: 8. The CDR3 loop reads CASSLSGTANYGYTF. The DNA of the CDR3 is TGTGCCAGCAGTCTATCCGGGACAGCGAACTATGGCTACACCTTC.

The V and J genes are TRBV6-5 and TRBJ1-5, with TRBD1 as a possible D gene (6 bases). Trimming removed 5 bases from V and 1 base from J, with 9 bases in between. Germline CDR1 is MNHEY and CDR2 is SVGAGI. The CDR3 runs 14 residues. The CDR3 DNA reads as TGTGCCAGCAGTCAACAGGGAAGCAATCAGCCCCAGCATTTT. Its protein product is CASSQQGSNQPQHF.

The chain recombines TRBV19 with TRBJ1-5; maybe TRBD1 (5 bases). Germline assignment: CDR1 LNHDA and CDR2 SQIVND (reference sequence). The V and J ends lost 5 bases and 10 bases respectively, with 15 bases between them. The CDR3 extends over 13 amino acids. CDR3 bases: TGTGCCAGTAGTCAAGCCGACGGGGGTCCCCAGCATTTT. Translated, it gives CASSQADGGPQHF.

There are a few counts of this clone. This chain uses TRBV2 with TRBJ2-7, with D unresolved. The ends were cut back, 3 bases at V and 2 bases at J, with 8 bases in the middle. The CDR3 is 13 residues long. The germline CDR1 and CDR2 sequences are SNHLY and FYNNEI. The CDR3 region is CASSDPPTYEQYF. The CDR3 coding sequence is TGTGCCAGCAGTGATCCACCTACCTACGAGCAGTACTTC.